The 32 T cell receptor beta chains below all came from one sample that was sequenced in a study of blood T cells in healthy people across ages. Next came a second PCR, run for roughly 6 to 11 cycles, which used a sample-barcoded 5' primer along with a J-beta primer mix. TCRdb independently ran MiXCR on the 5' RACE reads; one entry per CDR3 protein. The data contain 800,000 to 950,000 distinct CDR3 sequences, 35% to 40% of them singletons. Sequencing was performed on blood. These receptors were taken from a man aged 18 to 35 in good health.

Only a few counts were recorded for this clonotype. The chain has TRBV18 and TRBJ2-1; D unresolved. The CDR3 is 17 residues long. V was pared by 0 bases and J by 4 bases, with 16 bases between. The germline V gene has CDR1 KGHSH and CDR2 LQKENI. Here the CDR3 DNA reads TGTGCCAGCTCACCACCGAGCCGTCCCCTACGGTACAATGAGCAGTTCTTC. Encoded protein: CASSPPSRPLRYNEQFF.

J is TRBJ2-3 and V is TRBV11-2, with D perhaps matching TRBD2 (5 bases). CDR3 length: 17 amino acids. The V gene lost 5 bases and the J gene lost 8 bases, with 26 bases spanning the gap. CDR1 is SGHAT and CDR2 is FQNNGV in the germline V gene. CDR3 sequence reads: CASSPLSLRDSRGTQYF. CDR3 bases: TGTGCCAGCAGCCCGCTCTCATTGAGGGATTCCCGGGGTACGCAGTATTTT.

In its sample, this clonotype was seen a few times. V gene TRBV20-1 combines with J gene TRBJ1-1, with D possibly TRBD1 on 6 matching bases. Looked up from germline, CDR1 is DFQATT and CDR2 is SNEGSKA (reference sequence). CDR3 length: 15 residues. Trimming stripped 7 bases from V and 1 base from J, with 19 bases between. The CDR3 bases are TGCAGTGGTTACAGGGTGGAGTGGTGGAACACTGAAGCTTTCTTT. It is translated as CSGYRVEWWNTEAFF.

The table lists this clonotype with a few counts. The gene calls are TRBV12-3 or TRBV12-4 and TRBJ2-1; D not certain. Matching the DNA end better, TRBJ2-7 makes the J call doubtful. The CDR3 contains 15 residues. In DNA, the CDR3 is TGTGCCAGCAGTTTTGGCAGGAGCTCCTACAATGAGCAGTACTTC. This codes for CASSFGRSSYNEQYF.

This rearrangement joins TRBV2 to TRBJ2-6; D gene ambiguous. This CDR3 comprises 15 residues. Trimming took 6 bases from V and 0 from J, leaving 9 bases between them. The germline gives CDR1 SNHLY, CDR2 FYNNEI. The DNA of the CDR3 is TGTGCCAGCAGGCCCTATGGCTCTGGGGCCAACGTCCTGACTTTC. Encoded protein: CASRPYGSGANVLTF.

As regards this clonotype: This may be a read error: a much more frequent sequence differs by one nucleotide. The V and J genes are TRBV20-1 and TRBJ2-1; a possible D gene is TRBD2 (5 bases). Trimming removed 3 bases at V and 8 bases at J, with 14 bases between. CDR3 size: 13 residues. CDR1 DFQATT and CDR2 SNEGSKA come from the germline V gene (reference sequence). Written as DNA, the CDR3 is TGCAGTGCTAGGAGAAGCGGTTCGGATGAGCAGTTCTTC. This codes for CSARRSGSDEQFF.

V and J are TRBV7-9 and TRBJ2-4; D possibly corresponds to TRBD1 (6 bases). Trimming took off 4 bases at V and 0 bases at J, with 13 bases between the two ends. Germline V gene data show CDR1 as SEHNR and CDR2 as FQNEAQ (reference sequence). This CDR3 region has 16 residues. This CDR3 is CASSSRQAVAKNIQYF. CDR3 bases: TGTGCCAGCAGCTCTCGACAGGCCGTAGCCAAAAACATTCAGTACTTC.

This clonotype was detected ten times or more. The rearrangement uses TRBV5-1 and TRBJ2-1; 10 nucleotides line up with TRBD2. From germline, CDR1 is SGHRS and CDR2 YFSETQ. The CDR3 runs to 17 residues. V shed 0 bases, J shed 3 bases, and the junction held 6 bases outside the gene matches. The CDR3 region is CASSLDKRGGGYNEQFF. As DNA, the CDR3 is TGCGCCAGCAGCTTGGATAAGCGGGGGGGCGGCTACAATGAGCAGTTCTTC.

This sequence joins TRBV7-2 and TRBJ2-7; D is possibly TRBD2 (7 bases). Trimming took off 1 base at V and 4 bases at J, with 20 bases between the two ends. The germline gives CDR1 SGHTA, CDR2 FQGNSA. The CDR3 length is 17 residues. This CDR3 is CASSLGFSRGRPYEQYF. CDR3 nucleotides: TGTGCCAGCAGCTTAGGGTTTTCGCGGGGGCGACCTTACGAGCAGTACTTC.

This clonotype was recorded a few times. J is TRBJ2-1 and V is TRBV6-2 or TRBV6-3; D is ambiguous. The CDR3 totals 12 residues. V shed 0 bases and J shed 6 bases, with 3 bases lying between them. Per the germline V gene, CDR1 is MNHEY and CDR2 is SVGEGT. Here the CDR3 DNA reads TGTGCCAGCAGTTACTCGAGCAATGAGCAGTTCTTC. This gives the protein CASSYSSNEQFF.

The chain recombines TRBV20-1 with TRBJ2-7, with 8 positions matching TRBD2. With 0 bases clipped from V and 5 bases from J, the junction kept 9 bases outside the gene matches. The CDR3 runs to 15 residues. Germline values: CDR1 DFQATT, CDR2 SNEGSKA (reference sequence). The CDR3 DNA reads as TGCAGTGCTAGAGATACTAGCGGACGGTCGGACGAGCAGTACTTC. It yields the protein CSARDTSGRSDEQYF.

The V call is TRBV20-1, the J call TRBJ2-1; weak D call: TRBD2 (7 bases). Near its end, the DNA agrees better with TRBJ2-7, so the J call may be wrong. Per the germline V gene, CDR1 is DFQATT and CDR2 is SNEGSKA (reference sequence). The CDR3 runs to 12 residues. The CDR3 loop reads CSASERDNEQYF. Written as DNA, the CDR3 is TGCAGTGCTAGTGAGCGGGACAATGAGCAGTACTTC.

This clonotype was detected a few times. The chain joins TRBV10-3 to TRBJ1-1; D unresolved. With 3 bases removed from V and 7 bases from J, the gap between germline ends came to 21 bases. Germline V gene data show CDR1 as ENHRY and CDR2 as SYGVKD. This CDR3 region has 16 residues. Here the CDR3 DNA reads TGTGCCATCAGTGACCCTACGAGAGCAGTGGGAATTGAAGCTTTCTTT. Encoded protein: CAISDPTRAVGIEAFF.

This clonotype has a handful of counts. This chain uses TRBV29-1 with TRBJ2-2, with D possibly being TRBD1 (6 bases). The ends were cut back, 6 bases at V and 0 bases at J, with 14 bases in the middle. This CDR3 contains 15 residues. Germline assignment: CDR1 SQVTM and CDR2 ANQGSEA. Written as DNA, the CDR3 is TGCAGCGTCGGACAGCATGGGACGAACACCGGGGAGCTGTTTTTT. Its translation is CSVGQHGTNTGELFF.

This clonotype was found many times. The V call is TRBV20-1, the J call TRBJ2-3; TRBD1 agrees at 7 bases. The V gene end was trimmed by 4 bases and the J gene end by 5 bases; junction bases not matched to a gene: 3. The CDR3 sequence is 12 residues long. Germline CDR1 is DFQATT and CDR2 is SNEGSKA (reference sequence). DNA for the CDR3: TGCAGTGCTAATACAGGGGAAGATACGCAGTATTTT. Its protein is CSANTGEDTQYF.

This chain connects TRBV7-2 to TRBJ2-5; TRBD2 aligns across 12 bases. The germline V gene encodes CDR1 SGHTA and CDR2 FQGNSA. There are 15 residues in the CDR3. Trimming at V came to 5 bases and at J to 11 bases, leaving 12 bases not matched to a gene. CDR3 in amino acids: CASSERLAGVNEQYF. The CDR3 bases are TGTGCCAGCAGCGAACGACTAGCGGGGGTGAATGAGCAGTACTTC.

The genes are TRBV7-2 and TRBJ1-1; maybe TRBD1 (5 bases). The CDR3 is made up of 16 amino acids. Trimming removed 0 bases at V and 0 bases at J, with 11 bases between. Looked up from germline, CDR1 is SGHTA and CDR2 is FQGNSA. The CDR3 is CASSLAQGIMNTEAFF. In DNA form, the CDR3 reads TGTGCCAGCAGCTTAGCCCAGGGAATCATGAACACTGAAGCTTTCTTT.

The chain combines TRBV6-5 with TRBJ2-2; the D gene is possibly TRBD1 (5 bases). The V end was cut by 0 bases, the J end by 1 base, with 6 bases between. The CDR3 length is 15 residues. CDR1 is MNHEY, CDR2 SVGAGI, per germline. The CDR3 DNA sequence: TGTGCCAGCAGTTACTCGACAGAGAACACCGGGGAGCTGTTTTTT. Translating gives CASSYSTENTGELFF.

The chain employs TRBV2 and TRBJ1-6; TRBD1 might be the D (5 bases). The V gene lost 8 bases and the J gene lost 10 bases, with 24 bases spanning the gap. The germline V gene has CDR1 SNHLY and CDR2 FYNNEI. This CDR3 region has 16 residues. For the CDR3, the DNA is TGTGCCAGCTCGGAGGGTCGCGGGACCCCCAGGTCACCCCTCCACTTT. As protein: CASSEGRGTPRSPLHF.

The rearrangement joins TRBV6-5 to TRBJ1-1, with a tentative D call TRBD1 (5 bases). The CDR3 runs to 15 residues. CDR1 and CDR2 (germline): MNHEY, SVGAGI. The V gene lost 0 bases and the J gene lost 0 bases, with 8 bases spanning the gap. The DNA of the CDR3 is TGTGCCAGCAGTTACTCACCGGGGGTGAACACTGAAGCTTTCTTT. This gives the protein CASSYSPGVNTEAFF.

The chain joins TRBV12-3 or TRBV12-4 to TRBJ1-6, with D possibly matching TRBD1 (6 bases). The CDR3 loop spans 15 amino acids. V lost 6 bases to trimming and J lost 7 bases, with 16 bases between them. The CDR3 region has the DNA TGTGCCAGCAGAGGGGGGTCCGGGTTAAATTCACCCCTCCACTTT. This sequence encodes CASRGGSGLNSPLHF.

In its sample, this clonotype was seen many times. The chain couples TRBV5-1 to TRBJ1-2; no firm D call. CDR1 and CDR2 (germline): SGHRS, YFSETQ. V was clipped by 0 bases and J by 2 bases, with 11 bases between them. The CDR3 length is 15 residues. CDR3 sequence (DNA): TGCGCCAGCAGCTTGGATAGCGCAGGCAACTATGGCTACACCTTC. It specifies CASSLDSAGNYGYTF.

This clonotype was observed once. This chain links TRBV12-3 or TRBV12-4 with TRBJ1-1; D gene unclear. V was trimmed by 7 bases and J by 3 bases, leaving 12 bases between them. The CDR3 length is 13 residues. The CDR3 DNA reads as TGTGCCAGCAATCGTAAGGACGACACTGAAGCTTTCTTT. Its translation: CASNRKDDTEAFF.

The CDR3 DNA reads TGTGCCAGCAGCCATCCGCGGGGGACTCACGACCGCCAGGGCAATGAGCAGTTCTTC. It yields the protein CASSHPRGTHDRQGNEQFF. The chain carries TRBV3-1 and TRBJ2-1; 7 positions agree with TRBD2. The CDR3 consists of 19 residues. Germline V gene data show CDR1 as LGHDT and CDR2 as YNNKEL (reference sequence). J lost 6 bases, V lost 3 bases, and 20 bases had no gene match.

CDR3 nucleotide sequence: TGCGCCAGCAGCTTTGTAGCGGACTCCTACAATGAGCAGTTCTTC. Its translation is CASSFVADSYNEQFF. This chain uses TRBV5-1 with TRBJ2-1, with a possible D match to TRBD2 (6 bases). This CDR3 comprises 15 residues. Per germline, CDR1 SGHRS and CDR2 YFSETQ. The V and J ends lost 2 bases and 0 bases respectively, with 9 bases between them.

In this sample, this clonotype turned up a few times. The gene calls are TRBV9 and TRBJ1-6; D possibly corresponds to TRBD1 (6 bases). Trimming removed 4 bases at V and 0 bases at J, with 20 bases between. CDR3 length: 19 amino acids. Germline-derived CDR1 and CDR2 are SGDLS and YYNGEE. CDR3 nucleotides: TGTGCCAGCAGCCCAGGGCCCACAGGGACGGGCTCCTATAATTCACCCCTCCACTTT. Amino acids: CASSPGPTGTGSYNSPLHF.

V gene TRBV7-2 combines with J gene TRBJ2-5; D gene uncertain. Trimming removed 6 bases from V and 1 base from J, with 15 bases in between. The CDR3 totals 15 residues. Germline V gives CDR1 SGHTA, CDR2 FQGNSA. For the CDR3, the DNA is TGTGCCAGCAGTCCCGGGCCCAGGATCCAAGAGACCCAGTACTTC. It yields the protein CASSPGPRIQETQYF.

The chain is built from TRBV14 and TRBJ1-3, with D tentatively TRBD1 (5 bases). V lost 3 bases and J lost 4, with 10 bases in between. CDR1 and CDR2 (germline): SGHDN, FVKESK. CDR3 length: 14 amino acids. CDR3 sequence reads: CASSQEDTGNTIYF. The DNA of the CDR3 is TGTGCCAGCAGCCAGGAGGACACCGGAAACACCATATATTTT.

On this clonotype: A much larger clone differs by one base, so this may be a read error. The chain links TRBV15 to TRBJ2-1, with 8 positions matching TRBD1. CDR1 is LNHNV, CDR2 YYDKDF, per germline (reference sequence). V trimming: 4 bases; J trimming: 10 bases; junction bases outside the gene matches: 18. CDR3 length: 17 residues. The CDR3, as DNA: TGTGCCACCAGCATTATCCCGCAGGGGGCAGGTTTCAAGGAGCAGTTCTTC. It is translated as CATSIIPQGAGFKEQFF.

This clonotype was seen only a few times. The CDR3 coding sequence is TGTGCCAGCAGCAAGGGCCGCACAGATACGCAGTATTTT. This encodes CASSKGRTDTQYF. The chain uses TRBV7-2 and TRBJ2-3; D is ambiguous. The CDR3 is 13 residues long. V lost 5 bases and J lost 1, with 7 bases in between. The germline CDR1 and CDR2 sequences are SGHTA and FQGNSA.

This clonotype occurred a few times. The V and J genes are TRBV4-1 and TRBJ2-1; D might be TRBD1 (5 bases). Germline V CDR1 and CDR2: MGHRA, YSYEKL. The CDR3 sequence is 15 residues long. Between the trimmed V and J ends, which lost 1 base and 3 bases, there was a span of 10 bases. In DNA, the CDR3 is TGCGCCAGCAGCCAAGGATGGGGCGACTACAATGAGCAGTTCTTC. Encoded protein: CASSQGWGDYNEQFF.

The chain recombines TRBV20-1 with TRBJ2-7, with 10 positions matching TRBD2. CDR1 is DFQATT, CDR2 SNEGSKA, per germline (reference sequence). The CDR3 extends over 16 amino acids. Trimming at V came to 1 base and at J to 2 bases, leaving 8 bases not matched to a gene. DNA of the CDR3: TGCAGTGCTAGAGGCCACGGGACTAGCGAGACCTACGAGCAGTACTTC. This gives the protein CSARGHGTSETYEQYF.